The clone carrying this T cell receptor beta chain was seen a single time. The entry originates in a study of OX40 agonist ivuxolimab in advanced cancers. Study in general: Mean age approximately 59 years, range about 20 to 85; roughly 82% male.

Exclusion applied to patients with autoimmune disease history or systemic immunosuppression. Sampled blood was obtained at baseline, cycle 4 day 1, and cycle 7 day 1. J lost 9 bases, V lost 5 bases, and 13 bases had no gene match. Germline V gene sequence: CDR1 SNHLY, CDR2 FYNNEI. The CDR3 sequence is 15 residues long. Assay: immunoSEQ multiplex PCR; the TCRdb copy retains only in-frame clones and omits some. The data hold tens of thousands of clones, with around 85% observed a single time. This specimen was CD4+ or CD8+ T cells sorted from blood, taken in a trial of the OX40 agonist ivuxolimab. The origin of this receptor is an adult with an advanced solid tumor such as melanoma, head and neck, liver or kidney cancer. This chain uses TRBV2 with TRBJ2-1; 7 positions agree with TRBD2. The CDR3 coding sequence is TGTGCCAGCAGTAGCCTCGGCGGGAGACCGGGTGAGCAGTTCTTC. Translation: CASSSLGGRPGEQFF.